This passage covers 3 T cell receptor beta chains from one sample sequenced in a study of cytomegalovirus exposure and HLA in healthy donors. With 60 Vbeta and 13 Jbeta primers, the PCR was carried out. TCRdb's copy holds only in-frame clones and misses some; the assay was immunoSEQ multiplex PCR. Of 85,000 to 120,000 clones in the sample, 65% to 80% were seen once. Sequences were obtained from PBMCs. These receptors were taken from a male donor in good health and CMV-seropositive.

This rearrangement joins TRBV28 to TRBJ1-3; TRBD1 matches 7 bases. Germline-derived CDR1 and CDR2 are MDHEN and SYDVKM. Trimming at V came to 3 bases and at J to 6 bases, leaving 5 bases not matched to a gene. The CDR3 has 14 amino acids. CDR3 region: CASSLDRPSNTIYF. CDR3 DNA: TGTGCCAGCAGTTTGGACAGGCCCTCAAACACCATATATTTT.

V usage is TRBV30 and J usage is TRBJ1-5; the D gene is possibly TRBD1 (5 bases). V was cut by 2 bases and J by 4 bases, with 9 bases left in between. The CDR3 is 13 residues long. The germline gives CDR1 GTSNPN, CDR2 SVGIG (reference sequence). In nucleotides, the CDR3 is TGTGCCTGGAGTTCGGGGGGGAATCAGCCCCAGCATTTT. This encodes CAWSSGGNQPQHF.

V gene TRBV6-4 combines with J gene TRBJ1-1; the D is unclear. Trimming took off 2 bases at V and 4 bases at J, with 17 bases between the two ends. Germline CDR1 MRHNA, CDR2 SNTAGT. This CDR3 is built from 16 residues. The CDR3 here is CASSDSGRGGRTEAFF. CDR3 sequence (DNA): TGTGCCAGCAGTGACAGTGGACGGGGAGGTCGCACTGAAGCTTTCTTT.